A single sample gave rise to the 3 T cell receptor beta chains below, sequenced in a study of CD8+ T cells in alopecia areata. Regarding treatment: oral pan-JAK inhibitor, 5-10 mg twice daily. cDNA reverse transcribed from extracted RNA served as the sequencing template. Clones were read by immunoSEQ multiplex PCR, and TCRdb kept only the in-frame ones, dropping some. The sample has roughly 190,000 clones; around three fifths are singletons. The source was CD4+ T cells sorted from blood, collected around week 50, from a patient treated with tofacitinib. The receptors come from a human donor with alopecia areata.

The rearrangement joins TRBV30 to TRBJ1-1, with D unresolved. The CDR3 is 13 amino acids. Trimming removed 0 bases from V and 10 bases from J, with 15 bases in between. Looked up from germline, CDR1 is GTSNPN and CDR2 is SVGIG (reference sequence). The CDR3 DNA reads as TGTGCCTGGAGTGTACTCGGAGTAGGGAGAGCTTTCTTT. Protein sequence: CAWSVLGVGRAFF.

The sample holds a few counts of this clone. The rearrangement joins TRBV10-3 to TRBJ2-2; possible D gene TRBD1, 5 bases. The CDR3 has 14 residues. The germline gives CDR1 ENHRY, CDR2 SYGVKD. The V end lost 3 bases, the J end lost 4 bases, and 9 bases lay between the germline ends. For the CDR3, the DNA is TGTGCCATCAGTGACCAGGGCACCACCGGGGAGCTGTTTTTT. Residues: CAISDQGTTGELFF.

This clone showed up just a few times. The CDR3 sequence is CASSPGRKGTDTQYF. Here the CDR3 DNA reads TGTGCCAGCAGCCCCGGCAGGAAGGGCACAGATACGCAGTATTTT. The V call is TRBV27, the J call TRBJ2-3, with D unclear. V lost 6 bases and J 1 base, leaving 14 bases between the germline ends. The CDR3 is 15 amino acids. From germline, CDR1 is MNHEY and CDR2 SMNVEV (reference sequence).